The 22 T cell receptor beta chains presented below share a single source sample, sequenced in a study of cytomegalovirus exposure and HLA in healthy donors. PCR employed 60 Vbeta and 13 Jbeta primers. TCRdb's table, derived via immunoSEQ multiplex PCR, lists solely in-frame clones and lacks some. The sample is made up of about 120,000 clones, and the top ten hold around 1.6% of it. The sample comprised PBMCs. Receptor source: a woman between 40 and 55 years old in good health and CMV-seropositive.

Remarks on this clone: The junction does not match germline at one end; this may be a read error. The chain uses TRBV30 and TRBJ2-7; TRBD2 aligns across 12 bases. This CDR3 is built from 11 residues. Per the germline V gene, CDR1 is GTSNPN and CDR2 is SVGIG (reference sequence). The DNA of the CDR3 is TGTGCCTGGACTAGCGGGAGGGCCGAGCACTTC. Amino acids: CAWTSGRAEHF. Complete variable domain (other parts from reference TRBV30 and TRBJ2-7): SQTIHQWPATLVQPVGSPLSLECTVEGTSNPNLYWYRQAAGRGLQLLFYSVGIGQISSEVPQNLSASRPQDRQFILSSKKLLLSDSGFYLCAWTSGRAEHFGPGTRLTVT.

V is TRBV5-1 and J is TRBJ2-3; 10 positions agree with TRBD2. Trimming cost V 5 bases and J 2 bases; bases outside gene matches: 11. Germline V gene sequence: CDR1 SGHRS, CDR2 YFSETQ. This CDR3 has 17 amino acids. This chain's CDR3 is CASRRPGLATDTDTQYF. In DNA form, the CDR3 reads TGCGCCAGCAGACGTCCGGGACTAGCGACCGACACAGATACGCAGTATTTT.

The chain carries TRBV11-2 and TRBJ2-5; 11 bases fit TRBD1. The closer fit of TRBJ2-7 to the DNA end suggests the J call may be wrong. The CDR3 loop spans 15 amino acids. Germline CDR1 SGHAT, CDR2 FQNNGV. CDR3 in DNA: TGTGCCAGCAGCGCGTGGACAGGGGGCGGATACGAGCAGTACTTC. As protein: CASSAWTGGGYEQYF.

The chain uses TRBV25-1 and TRBJ2-1; 9 nucleotides agree with TRBD2. Trimming removed 6 bases from V and 3 bases from J; junction bases left unmatched: 9. Germline CDR1 and CDR2: MGHDK and SYGVNS. The length of the CDR3 is 16 residues. The DNA of the CDR3 is TGTGCCAGCAGGGGGACTAGCCTACGGGTCTACAATGAGCAGTTCTTC. Protein: CASRGTSLRVYNEQFF.

For the CDR3, the DNA is TGTGCCAGCAGCGCCCAATCCGGGACATCGGGGACCCAGTACTTC. This translates into CASSAQSGTSGTQYF. This sequence joins TRBV7-8 and TRBJ2-5; tentatively, D is TRBD1 (6 bases). CDR1 and CDR2 (germline): SGHVS, FQNEAQ. The CDR3 runs 15 residues. V was pared by 5 bases and J by 7 bases, with 20 bases between.

The chain combines TRBV9 with TRBJ2-7; D is uncertain. The CDR3 is 14 amino acids. CDR1 is SGDLS, CDR2 YYNGEE, per germline. Trimming cost V 0 bases and J 3 bases, with 10 bases left between them. CDR3 in amino acids: CASSVDSGFYEQYF. As DNA, the CDR3 is TGTGCCAGCAGCGTAGATTCGGGTTTCTACGAGCAGTACTTC.

Comment on this clone: A read error may account for a junction end that differs from germline. This chain connects TRBV29-1 to TRBJ1-1; weak D call: TRBD1 (6 bases). From germline, CDR1 is SQVTM and CDR2 ANQGSEA. This CDR3 has 12 residues. The CDR3 here is CSVKDPGGEAFF. The CDR3 DNA is TGCAGCGTTAAAGATCCGGGGGGCGAAGCTTTCTTT. Looking up the rest from reference TRBV29-1 and TRBJ1-1 gives the full variable domain: SAVISQKPSRDICQRGTSLTIQCQVDSQVTMMFWYRQQPGQSLTLIATANQGSEATYESGFVIDKFPISRPNLTFSTLTVSNMSPEDSSIYLCSVKDPGGEAFFGQGTRLTVV.

V usage is TRBV6-4 and J usage is TRBJ2-2; D possibly corresponds to TRBD2 (5 bases). This CDR3 contains 14 residues. Deletions cut 4 bases from V and 0 bases from J, with 6 bases between. Germline V gives CDR1 MRHNA, CDR2 SNTAGT. The CDR3 sequence: CASSVGANTGELFF. As DNA, the CDR3 is TGTGCCAGCAGTGTCGGGGCGAACACCGGGGAGCTGTTTTTT.

The genes are TRBV6-5 and TRBJ1-1; 7 bases are a match to TRBD1. Looked up from germline, CDR1 is MNHEY and CDR2 is SVGAGI. The CDR3 extends over 15 amino acids. Trimming cost V 4 bases and J 8 bases; bases outside gene matches: 13. Here the CDR3 DNA reads TGTGCCAGCAGTTCCCCCCACAGGGGCTCTCCCGAAGCTTTCTTT. Amino acid sequence: CASSSPHRGSPEAFF.

This rearrangement joins TRBV9 to TRBJ1-3; D gene unclear. Trimming took 1 base from V and 0 from J, leaving 5 bases between them. CDR1 SGDLS and CDR2 YYNGEE come from the germline V gene. The CDR3 runs 14 residues. CDR3 region: CASSVSSSGNTIYF. The CDR3 bases are TGTGCCAGCAGCGTAAGTAGCTCTGGAAACACCATATATTTT.

The chain employs TRBV14 and TRBJ1-3, with D possibly TRBD1 on 6 matching bases. V was clipped by 0 bases and J by 2 bases, with 17 bases between them. This CDR3 is built from 18 residues. Germline values: CDR1 SGHDN, CDR2 FVKESK. The CDR3 nucleotides read TGTGCCAGCAGCCAAGAACTATCAATTGGGACAACTGGAAACACCATATATTTT. Translating gives CASSQELSIGTTGNTIYF.

The CDR3 region is CASSQVLWTELNYGYTF. CDR3 nucleotide sequence: TGTGCCAGCAGCCAAGTGTTGTGGACAGAACTAAACTATGGCTACACCTTC. The chain uses TRBV4-2 and TRBJ1-2, with D maybe TRBD1 (6 bases). There are 17 residues in the CDR3. V was pared by 1 base and J by 2 bases, with 17 bases between. Germline-derived CDR1 and CDR2 are LGHNA and YNFKEQ.

This chain's CDR3 is CASSLDVRPGDPGTGELFF. The CDR3, as DNA: TGTGCCAGCAGCTTGGACGTTAGACCAGGGGACCCAGGGACCGGGGAGCTGTTTTTT. The gene calls are TRBV5-4 and TRBJ2-2; D possibly corresponds to TRBD1 (6 bases). The CDR3 extends over 19 amino acids. V was clipped by 0 bases and J by 5 bases, with 23 bases between them. Germline V gives CDR1 SGHNT, CDR2 YYREEE (reference sequence).

V gene TRBV5-1 combines with J gene TRBJ2-6; 9 nucleotides match TRBD1. The J segment lost 1 base and the V segment lost 5 bases, leaving 16 bases of the junction unmatched. CDR1 and CDR2 (germline): SGHRS, YFSETQ. The CDR3 runs to 20 residues. The CDR3 nucleotides read TGCGCCAGCAGGAGGAGAACAGGGGGCGCCGAGAAATCTGGGGCCAACGTCCTGACTTTC. Amino acid sequence: CASRRRTGGAEKSGANVLTF.

The V gene is TRBV19, the J gene TRBJ2-5; 10 bases agree with TRBD2. From germline, CDR1 is LNHDA and CDR2 SQIVND (reference sequence). V dropped 2 bases and J dropped 5; count of bases not matched to a gene: 8. This CDR3 has 16 amino acids. The CDR3, as DNA: TGTGCCAGTAGTATAATGAGCGGGAGGGCCGGGGAGACCCAGTACTTC. Protein product: CASSIMSGRAGETQYF.

The rearrangement joins TRBV11-2 to TRBJ2-3; 8 bases agree with TRBD2. This CDR3 comprises 18 residues. The V and J ends lost 5 bases and 2 bases, in that order; junction bases with no gene match: 15. CDR1 and CDR2 from the germline V gene are SGHAT and FQNNGV. DNA for the CDR3: TGTGCCAGCAGCCCCCGAGGGGCAGTACTAGCGGACACAGATACGCAGTATTTT. Translating gives CASSPRGAVLADTDTQYF.

The chain employs TRBV27 and TRBJ2-2; D possibly corresponds to TRBD2 (5 bases). The germline gives CDR1 MNHEY, CDR2 SMNVEV (reference sequence). Trimming stripped 7 bases from V and 0 bases from J, with 18 bases between. The CDR3 runs to 17 residues. CDR3 loop: CASTFSQGRPNTGELFF. The CDR3, as DNA: TGTGCCAGCACCTTCTCCCAAGGGAGACCGAACACCGGGGAGCTGTTTTTT.

The chain recombines TRBV11-3 with TRBJ2-1; possibly TRBD2 for D (5 bases). V lost 2 bases and J lost 2, with 10 bases in between. The CDR3 has 15 residues. Germline V gene sequence: CDR1 SGHNT, CDR2 YENEEA. The CDR3 DNA reads as TGTGCCAGCAGCTTATCCGGGGAACCCTACAATGAGCAGTTCTTC. The encoded protein is CASSLSGEPYNEQFF.

V usage is TRBV5-1 and J usage is TRBJ2-1; 11 bases line up with TRBD2. After removal of 4 bases from V and 6 bases from J, the junction contained 6 bases not matched to a gene. CDR3 length: 15 amino acids. From germline, CDR1 is SGHRS and CDR2 YFSETQ. In nucleotides, the CDR3 is TGCGCCAGCAGCCCCAATAGCGGGAGGGCCAATGAGCAGTTCTTC. This sequence encodes CASSPNSGRANEQFF.

The chain uses TRBV2 and TRBJ2-5; 10 bases match TRBD2. With 5 bases clipped from V and 2 bases from J, the junction kept 2 bases outside the gene matches. The CDR3 sequence is 14 residues long. Germline V CDR1 and CDR2: SNHLY, FYNNEI. The CDR3 nucleotides are TGTGCCAGCAGTCAACTAGCGGGGCAAGAGACCCAGTACTTC. This codes for CASSQLAGQETQYF.

The V and J genes are TRBV5-1 and TRBJ2-5; 12 bases are a match to TRBD2. Losses at the gene ends were 2 bases for V and 6 bases for J; bases not matched to a gene: 17. Germline V lookup: CDR1 SGHRS, CDR2 YFSETQ. The CDR3 extends over 19 amino acids. CDR3 region: CASSFLRTSGDGEPKTQYF. In nucleotides, the CDR3 is TGCGCCAGCAGCTTTCTAAGGACTAGCGGGGATGGGGAGCCAAAGACCCAGTACTTC.

This chain joins TRBV19 and TRBJ2-7; 7 bases line up with TRBD2. CDR1 LNHDA and CDR2 SQIVND come from the germline V gene (reference sequence). The V and J ends lost 11 bases and 4 bases, in that order; junction bases with no gene match: 14. The CDR3 length is 14 residues. Here the CDR3 reads CACPRTGRLYEQYF. In DNA form, the CDR3 reads TGTGCCTGCCCAAGAACCGGGAGGCTATACGAGCAGTACTTC.